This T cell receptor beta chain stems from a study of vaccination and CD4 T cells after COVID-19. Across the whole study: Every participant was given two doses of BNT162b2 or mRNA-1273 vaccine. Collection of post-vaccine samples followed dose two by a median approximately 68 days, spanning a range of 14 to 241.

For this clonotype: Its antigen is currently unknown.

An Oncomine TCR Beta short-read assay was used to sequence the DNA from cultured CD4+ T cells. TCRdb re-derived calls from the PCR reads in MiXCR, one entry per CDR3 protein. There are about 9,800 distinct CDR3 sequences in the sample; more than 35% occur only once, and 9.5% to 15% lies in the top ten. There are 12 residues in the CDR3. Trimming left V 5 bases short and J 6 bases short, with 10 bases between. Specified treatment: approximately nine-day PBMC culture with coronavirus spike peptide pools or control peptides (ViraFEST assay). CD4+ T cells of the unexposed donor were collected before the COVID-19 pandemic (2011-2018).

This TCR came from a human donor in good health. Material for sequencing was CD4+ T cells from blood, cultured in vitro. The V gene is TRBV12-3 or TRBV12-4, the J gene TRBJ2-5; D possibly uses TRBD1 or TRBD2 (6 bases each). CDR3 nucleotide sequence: TGTGCCAGCAGTCCGGGGGCGAAGACCCAGTACTTC. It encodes CASSPGAKTQYF.